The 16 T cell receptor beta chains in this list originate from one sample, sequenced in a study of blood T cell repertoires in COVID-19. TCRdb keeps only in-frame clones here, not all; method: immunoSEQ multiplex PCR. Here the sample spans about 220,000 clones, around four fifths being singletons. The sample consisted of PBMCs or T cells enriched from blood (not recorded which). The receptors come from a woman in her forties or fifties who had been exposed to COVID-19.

CDR3 sequence (DNA): TGTGCCATCAGTCGACAGGGTCATAACTATGGCTACACCTTC. Protein product: CAISRQGHNYGYTF. The J gene is TRBJ1-2, the V gene TRBV10-3; 7 bases match TRBD1. V dropped 5 bases and J dropped 1; count of bases not matched to a gene: 4. Germline assignment: CDR1 ENHRY and CDR2 SYGVKD. CDR3 length equals 14 residues.

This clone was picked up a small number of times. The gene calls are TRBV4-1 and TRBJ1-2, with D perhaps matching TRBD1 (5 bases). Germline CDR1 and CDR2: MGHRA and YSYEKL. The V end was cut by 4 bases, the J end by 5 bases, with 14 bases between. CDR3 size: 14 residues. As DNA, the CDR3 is TGCGCCAGCAGCCTCGGTGGGGCCGGTTATGGCTACACCTTC. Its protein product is CASSLGGAGYGYTF.

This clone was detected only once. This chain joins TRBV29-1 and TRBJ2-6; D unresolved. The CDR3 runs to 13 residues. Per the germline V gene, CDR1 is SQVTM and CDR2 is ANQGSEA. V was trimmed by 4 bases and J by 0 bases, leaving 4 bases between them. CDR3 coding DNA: TGCAGCGTTGCGGTCTCTGGGGCCAACGTCCTGACTTTC. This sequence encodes CSVAVSGANVLTF.

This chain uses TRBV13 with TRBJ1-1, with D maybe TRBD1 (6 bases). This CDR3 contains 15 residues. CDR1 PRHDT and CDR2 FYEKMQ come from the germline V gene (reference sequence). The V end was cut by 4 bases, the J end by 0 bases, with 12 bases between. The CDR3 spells CASSSTGSMNTEAFF. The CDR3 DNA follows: TGTGCCAGCAGCTCTACAGGGTCCATGAACACTGAAGCTTTCTTT.

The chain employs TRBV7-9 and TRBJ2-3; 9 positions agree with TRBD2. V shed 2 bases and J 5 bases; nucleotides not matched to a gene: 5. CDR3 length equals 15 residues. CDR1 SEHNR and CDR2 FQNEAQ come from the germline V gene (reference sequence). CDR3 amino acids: CASSLRRGGGDTQYF. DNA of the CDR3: TGTGCCAGCAGCTTAAGGCGGGGGGGCGGAGATACGCAGTATTTT. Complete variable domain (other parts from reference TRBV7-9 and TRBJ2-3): DTGVSQNPRHKITKRGQNVTFRCDPISEHNRLYWYRQTLGQGPEFLTYFQNEAQLEKSRLLSDRFSAERPKGSFSTLEIQRTEQGDSAMYLCASSLRRGGGDTQYFGPGTRLTVL.

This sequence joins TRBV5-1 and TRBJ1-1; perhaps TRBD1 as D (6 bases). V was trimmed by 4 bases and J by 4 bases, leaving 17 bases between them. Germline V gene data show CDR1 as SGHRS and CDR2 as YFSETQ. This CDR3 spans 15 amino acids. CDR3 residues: CASSLLQGMGTEAFF. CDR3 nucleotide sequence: TGCGCCAGCAGCCTGCTCCAGGGGATGGGCACTGAAGCTTTCTTT.

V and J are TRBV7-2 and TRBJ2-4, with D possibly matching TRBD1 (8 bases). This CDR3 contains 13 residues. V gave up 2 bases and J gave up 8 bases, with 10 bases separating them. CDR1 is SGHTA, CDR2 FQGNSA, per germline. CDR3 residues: CASSLTGGDIQYF. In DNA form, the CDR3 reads TGTGCCAGCAGCTTAACAGGGGGGGACATTCAGTACTTC.

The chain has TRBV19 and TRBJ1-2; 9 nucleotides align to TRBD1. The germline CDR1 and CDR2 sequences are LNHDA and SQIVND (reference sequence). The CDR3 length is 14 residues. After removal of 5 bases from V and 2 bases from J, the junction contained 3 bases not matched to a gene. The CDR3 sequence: CASSVGQGNYGYTF. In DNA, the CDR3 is TGTGCCAGTAGTGTGGGACAGGGAAACTATGGCTACACCTTC.

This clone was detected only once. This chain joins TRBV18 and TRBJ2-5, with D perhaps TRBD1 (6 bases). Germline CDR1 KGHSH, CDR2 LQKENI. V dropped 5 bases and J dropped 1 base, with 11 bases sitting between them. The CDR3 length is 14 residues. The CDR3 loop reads CASSATGIQETQYF. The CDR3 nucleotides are TGTGCCAGCTCAGCTACAGGGATCCAAGAGACCCAGTACTTC.

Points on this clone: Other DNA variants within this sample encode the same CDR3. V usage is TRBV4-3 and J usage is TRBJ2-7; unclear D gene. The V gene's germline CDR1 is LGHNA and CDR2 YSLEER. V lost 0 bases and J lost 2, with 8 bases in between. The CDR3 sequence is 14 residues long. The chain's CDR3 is CASSQDRGPYEQYF. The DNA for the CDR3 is TGCGCCAGCAGCCAAGATAGAGGTCCCTACGAGCAGTACTTC.

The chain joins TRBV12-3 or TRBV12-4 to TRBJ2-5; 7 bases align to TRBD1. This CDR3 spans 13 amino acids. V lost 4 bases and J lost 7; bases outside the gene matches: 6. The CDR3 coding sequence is TGTGCCAGCAGTTCGGACAGGCCGGGGACCCAGTACTTC. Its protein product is CASSSDRPGTQYF.

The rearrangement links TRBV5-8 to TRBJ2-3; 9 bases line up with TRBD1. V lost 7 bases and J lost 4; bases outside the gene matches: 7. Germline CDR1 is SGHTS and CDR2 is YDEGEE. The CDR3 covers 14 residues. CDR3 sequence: CASSPGQGADTQYF. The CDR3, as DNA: TGTGCCAGCTCGCCGGGACAGGGAGCAGATACGCAGTATTTT.

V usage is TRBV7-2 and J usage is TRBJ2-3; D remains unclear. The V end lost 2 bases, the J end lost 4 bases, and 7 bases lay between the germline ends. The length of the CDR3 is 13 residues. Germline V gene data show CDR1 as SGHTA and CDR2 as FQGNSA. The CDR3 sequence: CASSLSLADTQYF. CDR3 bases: TGTGCCAGCAGCTTATCGCTAGCAGATACGCAGTATTTT.

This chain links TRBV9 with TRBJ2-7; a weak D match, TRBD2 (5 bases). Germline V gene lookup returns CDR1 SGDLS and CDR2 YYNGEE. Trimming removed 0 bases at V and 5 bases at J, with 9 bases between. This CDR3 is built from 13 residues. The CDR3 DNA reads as TGTGCCAGCAGCGTAGCTTGGGAGCACGAGCAGTACTTC. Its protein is CASSVAWEHEQYF.

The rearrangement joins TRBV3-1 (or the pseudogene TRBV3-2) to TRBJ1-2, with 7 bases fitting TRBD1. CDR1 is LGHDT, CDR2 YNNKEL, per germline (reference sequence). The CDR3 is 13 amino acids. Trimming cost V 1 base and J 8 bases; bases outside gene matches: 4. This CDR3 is CASSQVRGNGYTF. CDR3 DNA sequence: TGTGCCAGCAGCCAAGTCAGGGGGAACGGCTACACCTTC.

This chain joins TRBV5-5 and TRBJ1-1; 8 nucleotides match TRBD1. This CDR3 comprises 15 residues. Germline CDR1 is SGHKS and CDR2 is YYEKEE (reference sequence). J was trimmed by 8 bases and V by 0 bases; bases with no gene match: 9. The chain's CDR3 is CASSLVSGGLAEAFF. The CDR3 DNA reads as TGTGCCAGCAGCTTGGTTTCAGGGGGCCTTGCGGAAGCTTTCTTT.